This T cell receptor beta chain was identified in a study of cytomegalovirus exposure and HLA in healthy donors. Study-wide findings and caveats: The study dropped some indistinguishable V segments, TRBV6-2 and TRBV6-3 among them. Later analysis indicated greater clonal expansion among HLA-associated TCR beta chains than among equally common other chains. Analyses of presence and absence presupposed an approximately uniform sequencing depth across donors. Immune exposure information available was restricted to CMV serostatus.

PCR employed 60 Vbeta and 13 Jbeta primers. TCRdb's copy holds only in-frame clones and misses some; the assay was immunoSEQ multiplex PCR. The sample lists 150,000 to 200,000 clones; approximately 85% were seen once. A note on this clone: Its cognate antigen is unknown.

This CDR3 spans 14 amino acids. The junction had 11 bases not matched to a gene; V was cut back by 4 bases and J by 9 bases. Input material: PBMCs. The rearrangement uses TRBV23-1 and TRBJ1-2; 7 nucleotides match TRBD1. TRBV23-1 is an ORF, and what it does is uncertain. The receptor was isolated from a young man in good health and CMV-seropositive. The CDR3 loop reads CASSPVRQGFRYTF. CDR3 nucleotide sequence: TGCGCCAGCAGTCCGGTTAGACAGGGTTTCCGCTACACCTTC.